These 2 T cell receptor beta chains were sequenced from one sample in a study of cytomegalovirus exposure and HLA in healthy donors. Primers: 60 Vbeta forward and 13 Jbeta reverse. Clones were read by immunoSEQ multiplex PCR, and TCRdb kept only the in-frame ones, dropping some. The sample shows 150,000 to 200,000 clones, roughly four fifths of them seen only once. Sequenced: PBMCs. Source of these receptors: a woman aged 45-65 years in good health and CMV-seropositive.

The CDR3 loop reads CASSSERGPRDTQYF. CDR3 DNA: TGTGCCAGCAGCTCTGAGCGGGGGCCTCGTGATACGCAGTATTTT. This chain links TRBV11-2 with TRBJ2-3; TRBD2 agrees at 8 bases. The germline V gene encodes CDR1 SGHAT and CDR2 FQNNGV. The CDR3 has 15 residues. J gave up 6 bases and V 4 bases, and 9 bases lay outside the gene matches.

The rearrangement uses TRBV5-1 and TRBJ2-3, with 7 bases fitting TRBD2. Germline loops: CDR1 SGHRS, CDR2 YFSETQ. The V segment lost 0 bases and the J segment 5 bases; nucleotides outside the gene matches: 6. This CDR3 has 15 residues. CDR3 sequence: CASSLGGTKKDTQYF. The CDR3 DNA reads TGCGCCAGCAGCTTGGGGGGGACTAAAAAAGATACGCAGTATTTT. Full variable domain (remainder filled in from reference TRBV5-1 and TRBJ2-3): KAGVTQTPRYLIKTRGQQVTLSCSPISGHRSVSWYQQTPGQGLQFLFEYFSETQRNKGNFPGRFSGRQFSNSRSEMNVSTLELGDSALYLCASSLGGTKKDTQYFGPGTRLTVL.